These 14 T cell receptor beta chains came from one sample sequenced in a study of T-cell memory formation after mild COVID-19. TCRdb processed the 5' RACE reads anew with MiXCR; each CDR3 protein has one entry. The repertoire holds more than 250,000 distinct CDR3 sequences, with 15% to 20% as singletons. Source material: PBMCs or a T cell subset sorted from them (not recorded which). The receptors derive from a man between 18 and 29 years old who had mild COVID-19 (a few samples of this study predate the infection). Cell type and time point are not known.

This clonotype was detected only a few times. The chain couples TRBV30 to TRBJ1-1, with D possibly TRBD1 on 5 matching bases. The CDR3 covers 13 residues. Looked up from germline, CDR1 is GTSNPN and CDR2 is SVGIG (reference sequence). V lost 1 base and J 3 bases, leaving 9 bases between the germline ends. The CDR3 region is CAWSGEGYTEAFF. The CDR3, as DNA: TGTGCCTGGAGTGGCGAGGGGTACACTGAAGCTTTCTTT.

This clonotype was detected only a few times. The chain is built from TRBV6-1 and TRBJ2-3, with D unclear. V lost 2 bases, J lost 4 bases, and 7 bases lay in between. The CDR3 sequence is 13 residues long. In germline, CDR1 is MNHNS, CDR2 SASEGT. The CDR3 DNA sequence: TGTGCCAGCAGTGAACAGCGTTCAGATACGCAGTATTTT. Translated: CASSEQRSDTQYF.

The table lists this clonotype with a count of one. The chain uses TRBV4-1 and TRBJ2-2; either TRBD1 or TRBD2 may supply D (5 bases each). Germline assignment: CDR1 MGHRA and CDR2 YSYEKL. The CDR3 contains 19 residues. Trimming stripped 2 bases from V and 5 bases from J, with 24 bases between. DNA for the CDR3: TGCGCCAGCAGCCAAAGGGACGCAACTCCCCAAGGCGAGACCGGGGAGCTGTTTTTT. It translates to CASSQRDATPQGETGELFF.

The V and J genes are TRBV6-4 and TRBJ2-1; tentatively, D is TRBD1 (6 bases). Germline assignment: CDR1 MRHNA and CDR2 SNTAGT. The CDR3 length is 13 residues. V was cut by 3 bases and J by 7 bases, with 10 bases left in between. CDR3 coding DNA: TGTGCCAGCAGTGAGGGGGCTGAGAATGAGCAGTTCTTC. Amino acids: CASSEGAENEQFF.

This clonotype was observed a handful of times. The CDR3 DNA reads as TGTGCCAGCAGTGATAAAGAAGGCAATCAGCCCCAGCATTTT. It encodes CASSDKEGNQPQHF. This sequence joins TRBV2 and TRBJ1-5; D is ambiguous. Trimming stripped 3 bases from V and 2 bases from J, with 8 bases between. CDR1 and CDR2 (germline): SNHLY, FYNNEI. The CDR3 length is 14 residues.

This clonotype was seen a handful of times. This chain uses TRBV20-1 with TRBJ1-5; 7 bases are shared with TRBD1. The length of the CDR3 is 13 residues. The ends lost 5 bases at V and 11 bases at J; junction bases unmatched: 12. Germline-derived CDR1 and CDR2 are DFQATT and SNEGSKA (reference sequence). The CDR3 DNA reads as TGCAGTGCTTACAGGGGCCGGGAGTCAGCCCAGCATTTT. It codes for CSAYRGRESAQHF.

This clonotype was observed a handful of times. CDR3 sequence: CAWSVGGPYEQYF. For the CDR3, the DNA is TGTGCCTGGAGTGTAGGTGGGCCCTACGAGCAGTACTTC. The chain couples TRBV30 to TRBJ2-7; D is unclear. Germline V gives CDR1 GTSNPN, CDR2 SVGIG (reference sequence). This CDR3 has 13 residues. Trimming removed 0 bases from V and 2 bases from J, with 8 bases in between.

V is TRBV28 and J is TRBJ1-4; 9 positions agree with TRBD1. Per germline, CDR1 MDHEN and CDR2 SYDVKM. V lost 8 bases, J lost 2 bases, and 3 bases stayed unmatched. The CDR3 length is 14 residues. For the CDR3, the DNA is TGTGCCAGCGGGGGGACAGGGACTAATGAAAAACTGTTTTTT. It yields the protein CASGGTGTNEKLFF. Looking up the rest from reference TRBV28 and TRBJ1-4 gives the full variable domain: DVKVTQSSRYLVKRTGEKVFLECVQDMDHENMFWYRQDPGLGLRLIYFSYDVKMKEKGDIPEGYSVSREKKERFSLILESASTNQTSMYLCASGGTGTNEKLFFGSGTQLSVL.

This sequence joins TRBV19 and TRBJ1-5; TRBD1 matches at 7 bases. The V gene end was trimmed by 4 bases and the J gene end by 0 bases; junction bases not matched to a gene: 3. In germline, CDR1 is LNHDA, CDR2 SQIVND (reference sequence). The CDR3 consists of 15 residues. CDR3: CASSRTGHSNQPQHF. DNA of the CDR3: TGTGCCAGTAGTAGGACAGGACATAGCAATCAGCCCCAGCATTTT.

The V gene is TRBV7-6, the J gene TRBJ1-2, with D tentatively TRBD1 (5 bases). Germline CDR1 SGHVS, CDR2 FNYEAQ. V gave up 2 bases and J gave up 4 bases, with 14 bases separating them. CDR3 length equals 15 residues. The CDR3 nucleotides are TGTGCCAGCAGCTTATTAACGGCAGGGACCTATGGCTACACCTTC. Protein product: CASSLLTAGTYGYTF. The entire variable domain, with the rest obtained from reference TRBV7-6 and TRBJ1-2, is as follows: GAGVSQSPRYKVTKRGQDVALRCDPISGHVSLYWYRQALGQGPEFLTYFNYEAQQDKSGLPNDRFSAERPEGSISTLTIQRTEQRDSAMYRCASSLLTAGTYGYTFGSGTRLTVV.

This clonotype came up a few times. The V call is TRBV11-2, the J call TRBJ2-1; 7 bases are shared with TRBD1. The CDR3 consists of 16 residues. The germline V gene encodes CDR1 SGHAT and CDR2 FQNNGV. The V gene end was trimmed by 0 bases and the J gene end by 10 bases; junction bases not matched to a gene: 12. As DNA, the CDR3 is TGTGCCAGCAGCTTAGAGGACAGGACCCCGACGGGGGAGCAGTTCTTC. As protein: CASSLEDRTPTGEQFF.

This clonotype has a handful of counts. The CDR3 sequence: CASSGRGQLSPYGYTF. The CDR3 nucleotides read TGCGCCAGCAGCGGCCGGGGACAGCTTTCCCCTTATGGCTACACCTTC. The chain uses TRBV5-1 and TRBJ1-2; 7 bases are shared with TRBD1. Trimming removed 4 bases from V and 5 bases from J; junction bases left unmatched: 14. The CDR3 contains 16 residues. CDR1 and CDR2 (germline): SGHRS, YFSETQ.

The rearrangement links TRBV6-2 or TRBV6-3 to TRBJ2-7, with a weak D call TRBD1 (6 bases). Germline assignment: CDR1 MNHEY and CDR2 SVGEGT. The germline V and J ends were trimmed by 5 bases and 0 bases, with 14 bases remaining between them. The CDR3 consists of 15 residues. CDR3 protein: CASSAFGTLSYEQYF. CDR3 DNA sequence: TGTGCCAGCAGTGCGTTCGGGACACTCTCCTACGAGCAGTACTTC.

Only a few counts were recorded for this clonotype. As DNA, the CDR3 is TGTGCCAGCACACGGGCCCTGACACGTACTCAGCCCCAGCATTTT. Translating gives CASTRALTRTQPQHF. The chain has TRBV6-5 and TRBJ1-5; D ambiguous. Germline loops: CDR1 MNHEY, CDR2 SVGAGI. This CDR3 spans 15 amino acids. V was clipped by 7 bases and J by 6 bases, with 19 bases between them.